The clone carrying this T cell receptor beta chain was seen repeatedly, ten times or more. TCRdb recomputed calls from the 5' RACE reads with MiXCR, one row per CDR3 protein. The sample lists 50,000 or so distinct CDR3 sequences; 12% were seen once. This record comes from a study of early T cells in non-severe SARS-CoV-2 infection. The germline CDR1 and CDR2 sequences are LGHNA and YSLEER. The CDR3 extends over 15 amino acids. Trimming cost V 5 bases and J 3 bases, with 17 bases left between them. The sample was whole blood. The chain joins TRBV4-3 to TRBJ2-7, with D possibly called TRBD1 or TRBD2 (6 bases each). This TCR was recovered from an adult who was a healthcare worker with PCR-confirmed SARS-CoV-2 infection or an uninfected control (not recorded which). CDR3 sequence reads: CASSKGNREDYEQYF. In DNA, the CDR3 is TGCGCCAGCAGCAAAGGGAACAGGGAGGACTACGAGCAGTACTTC.